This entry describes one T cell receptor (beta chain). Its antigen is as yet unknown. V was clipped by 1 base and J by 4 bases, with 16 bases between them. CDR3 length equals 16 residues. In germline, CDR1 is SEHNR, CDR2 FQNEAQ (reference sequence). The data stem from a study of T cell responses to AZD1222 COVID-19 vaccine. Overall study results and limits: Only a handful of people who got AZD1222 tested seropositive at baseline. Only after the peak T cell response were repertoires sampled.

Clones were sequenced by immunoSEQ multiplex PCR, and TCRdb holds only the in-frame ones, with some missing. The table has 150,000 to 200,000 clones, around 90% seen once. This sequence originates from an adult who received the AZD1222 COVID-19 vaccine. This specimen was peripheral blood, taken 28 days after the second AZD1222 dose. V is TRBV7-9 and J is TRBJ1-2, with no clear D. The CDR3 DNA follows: TGTGCCAGCAGCTTAGGCCGAGGCCTAAGGAGCTATGGCTACACCTTC. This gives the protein CASSLGRGLRSYGYTF.